Sequencing of this TCR beta chain was carried out in a study of cytomegalovirus exposure and HLA in healthy donors. Study-wide results and limits: As a later analysis revealed, most CMV-associated TCR beta chains appeared HLA-restricted.

CDR1 is MNHEY and CDR2 is SMNVEV in the germline V gene (reference sequence). This CDR3 is 14 amino acids long. The ends were cut back, 5 bases at V and 4 bases at J, with 14 bases in the middle. This clone was seen only a few times. Its target is unknown. The PCR was carried out with 60 Vbeta primers and 13 Jbeta primers. TCRdb keeps only in-frame clones here, not all; method: immunoSEQ multiplex PCR. The sample has about 190,000 clones; under 80% are singletons. The rearrangement uses TRBV27 and TRBJ1-2; D remains ambiguous. The sequence was obtained from a man younger than 40 in good health and CMV-seropositive. The source material was PBMCs. CDR3 residues: CASSTGIGSYGYTF. CDR3 nucleotides: TGTGCCAGCAGTACCGGAATAGGGAGCTATGGCTACACCTTC.